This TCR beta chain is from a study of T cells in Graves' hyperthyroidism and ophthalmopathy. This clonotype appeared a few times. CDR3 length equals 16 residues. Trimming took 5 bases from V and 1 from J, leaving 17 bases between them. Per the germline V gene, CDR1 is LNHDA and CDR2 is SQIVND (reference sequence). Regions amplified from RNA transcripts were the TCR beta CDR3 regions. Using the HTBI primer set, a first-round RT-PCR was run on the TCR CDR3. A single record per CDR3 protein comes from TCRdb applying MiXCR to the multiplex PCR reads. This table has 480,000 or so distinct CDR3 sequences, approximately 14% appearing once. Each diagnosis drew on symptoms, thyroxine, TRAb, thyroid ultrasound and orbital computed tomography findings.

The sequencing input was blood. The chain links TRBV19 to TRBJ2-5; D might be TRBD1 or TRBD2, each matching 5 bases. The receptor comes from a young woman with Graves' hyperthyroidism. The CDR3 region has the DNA TGTGCCAGTAGTGGCCTTGGGGGAACTTTCCAAGAGACCCAGTACTTC. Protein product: CASSGLGGTFQETQYF.